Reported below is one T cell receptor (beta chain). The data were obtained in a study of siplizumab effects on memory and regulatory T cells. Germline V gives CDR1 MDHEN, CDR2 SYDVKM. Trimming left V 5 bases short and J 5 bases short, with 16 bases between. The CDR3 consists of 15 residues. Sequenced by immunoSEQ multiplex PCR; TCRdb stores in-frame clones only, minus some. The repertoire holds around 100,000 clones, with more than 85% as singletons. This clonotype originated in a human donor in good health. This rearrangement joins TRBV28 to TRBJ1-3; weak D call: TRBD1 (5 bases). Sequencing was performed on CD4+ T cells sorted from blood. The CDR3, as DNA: TGTGCCAGCAGTCAACCACGGGACCCCAGAAACACCATATATTTT. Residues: CASSQPRDPRNTIYF.